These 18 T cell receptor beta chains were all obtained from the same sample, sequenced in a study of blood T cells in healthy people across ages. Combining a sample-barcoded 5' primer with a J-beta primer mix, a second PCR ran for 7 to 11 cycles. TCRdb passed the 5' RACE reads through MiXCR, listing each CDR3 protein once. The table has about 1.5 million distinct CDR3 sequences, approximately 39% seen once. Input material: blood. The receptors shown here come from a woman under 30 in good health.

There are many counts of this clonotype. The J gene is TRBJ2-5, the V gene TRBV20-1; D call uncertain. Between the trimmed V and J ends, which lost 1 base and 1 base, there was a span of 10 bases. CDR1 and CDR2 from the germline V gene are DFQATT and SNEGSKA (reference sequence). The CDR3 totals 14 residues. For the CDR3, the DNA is TGCAGTGCTAGAGGACGGGCGTTCCAAGAGACCCAGTACTTC. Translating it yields CSARGRAFQETQYF.

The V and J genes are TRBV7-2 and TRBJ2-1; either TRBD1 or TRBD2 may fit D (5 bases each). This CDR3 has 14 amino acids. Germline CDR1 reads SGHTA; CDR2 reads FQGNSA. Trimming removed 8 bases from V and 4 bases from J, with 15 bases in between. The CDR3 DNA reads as TGTGCCAGCTGCCCGGGACGGACATACAATGAGCAGTTCTTC. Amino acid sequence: CASCPGRTYNEQFF.

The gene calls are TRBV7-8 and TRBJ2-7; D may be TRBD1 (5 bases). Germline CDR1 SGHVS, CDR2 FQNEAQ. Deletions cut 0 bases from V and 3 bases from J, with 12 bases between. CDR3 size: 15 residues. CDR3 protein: CASSLAAGYYYEQYF. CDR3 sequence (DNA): TGTGCCAGCAGCTTAGCGGCAGGGTACTACTACGAGCAGTACTTC.

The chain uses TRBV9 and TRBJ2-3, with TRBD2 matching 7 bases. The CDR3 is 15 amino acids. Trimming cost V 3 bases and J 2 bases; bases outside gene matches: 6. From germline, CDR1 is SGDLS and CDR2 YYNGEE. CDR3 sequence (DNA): TGTGCCAGCAGCGCGGGGACTACACCCACAGATACGCAGTATTTT. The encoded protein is CASSAGTTPTDTQYF.

DNA for the CDR3: TGCGCCAGCAGCTTCCTACCGGGACAGGGCAATGAGCAGTTCTTC. It is translated as CASSFLPGQGNEQFF. The chain links TRBV5-1 to TRBJ2-1, with TRBD1 matching 9 bases. Per the germline V gene, CDR1 is SGHRS and CDR2 is YFSETQ. CDR3 length: 15 residues. V shed 2 bases, J shed 6 bases, and the junction held 6 bases outside the gene matches.

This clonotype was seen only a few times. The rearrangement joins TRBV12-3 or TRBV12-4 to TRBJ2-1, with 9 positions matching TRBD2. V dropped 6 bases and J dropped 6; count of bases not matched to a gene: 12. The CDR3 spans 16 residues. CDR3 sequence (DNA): TGTGCCAGCAGCTCCCGCCGACTAGCGGTTTTCAATGAGCAGTTCTTC. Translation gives CASSSRRLAVFNEQFF.

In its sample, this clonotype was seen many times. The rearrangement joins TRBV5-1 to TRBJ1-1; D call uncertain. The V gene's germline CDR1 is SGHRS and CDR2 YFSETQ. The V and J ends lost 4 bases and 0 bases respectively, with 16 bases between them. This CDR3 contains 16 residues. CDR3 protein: CASSPDPYILNTEAFF. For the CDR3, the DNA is TGCGCCAGCAGCCCAGACCCGTATATACTGAACACTGAAGCTTTCTTT.

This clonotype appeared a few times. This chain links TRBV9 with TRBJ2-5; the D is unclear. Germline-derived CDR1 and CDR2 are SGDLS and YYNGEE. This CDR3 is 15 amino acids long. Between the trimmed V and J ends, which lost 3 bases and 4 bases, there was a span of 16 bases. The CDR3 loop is CASSAADGLPETQYF. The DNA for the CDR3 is TGTGCCAGCAGCGCCGCAGATGGTCTCCCAGAGACCCAGTACTTC.

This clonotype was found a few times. The CDR3 nucleotides read TGTGCCAGCAGCTTAAGGGGACTAGCGGGAAAGAACACCGGGGAGCTGTTTTTT. Translation: CASSLRGLAGKNTGELFF. V is TRBV7-9 and J is TRBJ2-2, with 13 bases fitting TRBD2. Per the germline V gene, CDR1 is SEHNR and CDR2 is FQNEAQ (reference sequence). The CDR3 has 18 residues. The V segment lost 2 bases and the J segment 1 base; nucleotides outside the gene matches: 4.

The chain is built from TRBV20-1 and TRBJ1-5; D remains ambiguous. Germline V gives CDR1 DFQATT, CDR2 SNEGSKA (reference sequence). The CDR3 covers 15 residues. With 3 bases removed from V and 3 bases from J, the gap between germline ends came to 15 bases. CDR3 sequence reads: CSARGRETFNQPQHF. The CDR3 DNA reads TGCAGTGCTAGGGGCCGGGAGACTTTCAATCAGCCCCAGCATTTT.

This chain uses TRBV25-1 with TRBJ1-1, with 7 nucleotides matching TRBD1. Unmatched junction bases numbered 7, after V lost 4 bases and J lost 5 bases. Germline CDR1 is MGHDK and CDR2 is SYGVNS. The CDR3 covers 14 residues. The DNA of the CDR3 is TGTGCCAGCAGTGTTTCCAGGGGGTATACTGAAGCTTTCTTT. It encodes CASSVSRGYTEAFF.

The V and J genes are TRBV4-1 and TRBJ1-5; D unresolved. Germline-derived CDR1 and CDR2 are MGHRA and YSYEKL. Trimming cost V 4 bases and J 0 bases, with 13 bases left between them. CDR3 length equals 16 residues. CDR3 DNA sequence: TGCGCCAGCAGCCCATATGCGACGGTTAGCAATCAGCCCCAGCATTTT. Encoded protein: CASSPYATVSNQPQHF.

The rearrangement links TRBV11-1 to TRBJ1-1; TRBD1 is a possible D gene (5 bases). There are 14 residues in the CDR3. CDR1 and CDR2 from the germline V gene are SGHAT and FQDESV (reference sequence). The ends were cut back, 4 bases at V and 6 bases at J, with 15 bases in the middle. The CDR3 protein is CASSSRVGRAEAFF. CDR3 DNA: TGTGCCAGCAGCTCCAGGGTGGGCCGCGCTGAAGCTTTCTTT. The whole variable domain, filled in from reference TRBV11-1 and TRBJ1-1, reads EAEVAQSPRYKITEKSQAVAFWCDPISGHATLYWYRQILGQGPELLVQFQDESVVDDSQLPKDRFSAERLKGVDSTLKIQPAELGDSAMYLCASSSRVGRAEAFFGQGTRLTVV.

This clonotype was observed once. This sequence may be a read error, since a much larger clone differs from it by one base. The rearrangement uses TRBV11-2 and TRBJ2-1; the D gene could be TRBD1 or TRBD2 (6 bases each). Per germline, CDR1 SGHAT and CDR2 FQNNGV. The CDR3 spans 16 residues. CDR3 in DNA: TGTGCCAGCAGACTCTTGACAGGCCGGAGGGACAATGAGCGGTTCTTC. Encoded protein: CASRLLTGRRDNERFF.

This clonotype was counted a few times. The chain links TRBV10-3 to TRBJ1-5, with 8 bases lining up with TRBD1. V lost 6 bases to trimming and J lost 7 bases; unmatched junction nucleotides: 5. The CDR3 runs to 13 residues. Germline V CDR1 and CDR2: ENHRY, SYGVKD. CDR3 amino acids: CAIRSSGGQPQHF. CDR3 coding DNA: TGTGCCATCAGATCCTCAGGGGGCCAGCCCCAGCATTTT.

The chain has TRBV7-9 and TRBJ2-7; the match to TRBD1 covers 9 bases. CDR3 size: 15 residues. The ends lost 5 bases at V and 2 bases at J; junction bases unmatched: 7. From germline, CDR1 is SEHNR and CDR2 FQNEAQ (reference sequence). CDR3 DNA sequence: TGTGCCAGCAGCACCTCGGGACAGGGTGCCTACGAGCAGTACTTC. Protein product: CASSTSGQGAYEQYF.

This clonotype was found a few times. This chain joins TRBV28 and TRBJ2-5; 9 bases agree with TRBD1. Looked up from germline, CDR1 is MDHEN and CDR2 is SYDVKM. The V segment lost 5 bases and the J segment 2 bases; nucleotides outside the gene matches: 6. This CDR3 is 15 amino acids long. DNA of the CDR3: TGTGCCAGCAGTCGGGACAGGGTCGTTCAAGAGACCCAGTACTTC. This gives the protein CASSRDRVVQETQYF. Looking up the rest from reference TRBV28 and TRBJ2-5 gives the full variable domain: DVKVTQSSRYLVKRTGEKVFLECVQDMDHENMFWYRQDPGLGLRLIYFSYDVKMKEKGDIPEGYSVSREKKERFSLILESASTNQTSMYLCASSRDRVVQETQYFGPGTRLLVL.

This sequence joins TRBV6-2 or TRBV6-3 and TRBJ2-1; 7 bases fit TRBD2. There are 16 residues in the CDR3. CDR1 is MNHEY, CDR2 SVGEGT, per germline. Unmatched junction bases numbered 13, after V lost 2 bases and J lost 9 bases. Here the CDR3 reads CASSYMLALARIEQFF. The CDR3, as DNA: TGTGCCAGCAGTTACATGCTAGCACTAGCGAGGATTGAGCAGTTCTTC.